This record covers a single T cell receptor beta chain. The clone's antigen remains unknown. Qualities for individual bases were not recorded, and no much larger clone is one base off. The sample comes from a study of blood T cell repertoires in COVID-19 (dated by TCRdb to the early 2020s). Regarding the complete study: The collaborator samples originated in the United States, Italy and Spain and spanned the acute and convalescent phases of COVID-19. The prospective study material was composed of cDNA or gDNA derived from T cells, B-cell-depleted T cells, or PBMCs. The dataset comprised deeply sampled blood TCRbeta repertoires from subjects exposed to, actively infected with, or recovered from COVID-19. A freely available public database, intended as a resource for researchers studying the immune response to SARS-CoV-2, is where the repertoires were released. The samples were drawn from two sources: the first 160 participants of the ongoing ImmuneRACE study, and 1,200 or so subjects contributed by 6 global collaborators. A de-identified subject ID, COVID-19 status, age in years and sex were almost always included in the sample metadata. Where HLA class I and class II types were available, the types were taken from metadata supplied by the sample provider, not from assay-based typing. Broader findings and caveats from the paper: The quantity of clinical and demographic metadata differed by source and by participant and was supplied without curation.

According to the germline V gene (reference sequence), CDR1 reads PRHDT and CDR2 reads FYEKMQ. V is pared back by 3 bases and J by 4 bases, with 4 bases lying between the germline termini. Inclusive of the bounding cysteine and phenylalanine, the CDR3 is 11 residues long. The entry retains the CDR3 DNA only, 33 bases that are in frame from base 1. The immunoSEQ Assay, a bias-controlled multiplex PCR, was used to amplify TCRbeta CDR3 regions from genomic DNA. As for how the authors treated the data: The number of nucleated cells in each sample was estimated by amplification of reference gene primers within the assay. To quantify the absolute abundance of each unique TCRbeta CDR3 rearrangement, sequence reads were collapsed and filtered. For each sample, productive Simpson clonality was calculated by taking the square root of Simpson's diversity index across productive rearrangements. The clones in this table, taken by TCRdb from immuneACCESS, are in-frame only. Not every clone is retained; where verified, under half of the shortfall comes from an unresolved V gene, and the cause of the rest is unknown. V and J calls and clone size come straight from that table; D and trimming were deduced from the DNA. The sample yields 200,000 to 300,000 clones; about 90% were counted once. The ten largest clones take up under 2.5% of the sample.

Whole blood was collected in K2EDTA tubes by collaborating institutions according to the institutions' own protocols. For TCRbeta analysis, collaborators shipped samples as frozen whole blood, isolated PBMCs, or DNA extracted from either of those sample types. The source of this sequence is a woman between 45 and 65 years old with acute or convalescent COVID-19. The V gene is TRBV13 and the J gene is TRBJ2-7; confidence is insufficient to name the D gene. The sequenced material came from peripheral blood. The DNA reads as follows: TGTGCCAGCAGCTTGTATTACGAGCAGTACTTC. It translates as CASSLYYEQYF.